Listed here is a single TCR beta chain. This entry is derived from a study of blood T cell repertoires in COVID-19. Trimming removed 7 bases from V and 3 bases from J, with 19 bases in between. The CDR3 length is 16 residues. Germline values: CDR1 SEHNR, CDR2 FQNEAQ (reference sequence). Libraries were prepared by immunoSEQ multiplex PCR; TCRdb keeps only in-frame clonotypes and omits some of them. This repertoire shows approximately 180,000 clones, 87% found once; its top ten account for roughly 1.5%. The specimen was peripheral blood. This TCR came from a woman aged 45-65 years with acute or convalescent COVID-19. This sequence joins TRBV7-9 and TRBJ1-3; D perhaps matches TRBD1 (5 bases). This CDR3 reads CASNFLGGAGGNTIYF. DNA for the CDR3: TGTGCCAGCAATTTCTTGGGAGGGGCTGGTGGAAACACCATATATTTT.